The text below deals with one T cell receptor (beta chain). It lacks a known antigen. Per-base qualities were not stored, and no clone one base away is much larger. TCRbeta CDR3 regions were amplified from genomic DNA by means of the immunoSEQ Assay, a bias-controlled multiplex PCR. As for how the authors treated the data: Nucleated cell counts per sample were estimated from amplification of reference gene primers within the assay. Sequence reads were collapsed and filtered to measure the absolute abundance of every unique TCRbeta CDR3 rearrangement. For each sample, productive Simpson clonality was calculated as the square root of Simpson's diversity index across productive rearrangements. As stored in TCRdb, this immuneACCESS dataset retains in-frame rearrangements with V and J assigned. A fraction of the clones does not appear; measured against another copy, unresolved V genes explain less than half of the discrepancy, and the remainder lacks a known reason. Clonal size and the V and J genes are those of that table, whereas D and trimming came from the DNA. This sample is represented by some 66,000 clones; roughly 84% of them were singletons. The top ten hold 5.5% to 8% of the sample.

Collaborating institutions collected whole blood in K2EDTA tubes following their own protocols. For TCRbeta analysis, collaborators shipped samples as frozen whole blood, isolated PBMCs, or DNA extracted from either of those sample types. The data belong to a study of blood T cell repertoires in COVID-19 (dated by TCRdb to the early 2020s). Background for the entire study: Collaborator samples came from the United States, Italy and Spain and covered acute and convalescent phases of COVID-19. The prospective study material was composed of cDNA or gDNA derived from T cells, B-cell-depleted T cells, or PBMCs. Subjects who had been exposed to COVID-19, were actively infected with it, or had recovered from it provided the deeply sampled blood TCRbeta repertoires that made up the dataset. The repertoires were released in a freely available public database meant as a resource for research on the immune response to SARS-CoV-2. The samples were drawn from two sources: the first 160 participants of the ongoing ImmuneRACE study, and 950 to 1,500 subjects contributed by 6 global collaborators. A de-identified subject ID, COVID-19 status, age in years and sex were almost always included in the sample metadata. Where available, HLA class I and class II types were obtained from metadata supplied by the sample provider rather than from assay-based typing. The research as a whole found: Clinical and demographic metadata were provided uncurated, with the amount varying by source and participant.

According to the germline V gene, CDR1 reads MGHRA and CDR2 reads YSYEKL. Taken from cysteine to phenylalanine, the CDR3 has 18 residues. CDR3 DNA only is kept here, 54 bases in frame from base 1. V is clipped by 3 bases and J by 2 bases, and the sequence between their germline boundaries is 19 bases long. Rearrangement joined TRBV4-1 to TRBJ2-2; a tentative D match to TRBD2 spans 6 bases. The sample comprised peripheral blood. The sequence derives from a man aged 50 to 60 with active COVID-19. Here is the DNA: TGCGCCAGCAGCCAGGAGGGGTCGGGACGGGGTAACACCGGGGAGCTGTTTTTT. The translation is CASSQEGSGRGNTGELFF.